Listed below are T cell receptor beta chains from one sample, sequenced in a study of beta chain features in type 1 diabetes. Using immunoSEQ multiplex PCR, the repertoire was profiled, and TCRdb retains in-frame clones only, with some absent. Here the sample spans about 280,000 clones, 15% being singletons. The sequencing input was naive CD4+ T cells from blood. The origin of the receptors is a man aged 18 to 29 with type 1 diabetes. Both conserved end residues are part of each CDR3. The D gene is left open where the match is weak. The size of a clone is reported for some rows only, either as once, few or many, or as a class for expanded clones.

v_call,clone_size,j_call,d_call,cdr3_nt,cdr3_aa
TRBV30,few,TRBJ2-1,TRBD2,TGTGCCTGGAGGGCCCGGCTAGCGGGCTCCTACAATGAGCAGTTCTTC,CAWRARLAGSYNEQFF
TRBV5-4,-,TRBJ1-6,-,TGTGCCAGCAGCTCCGGACAGAGACCTTCACCCCTCCACTTT,CASSSGQRPSPLHF
TRBV29-1,-,TRBJ2-3,TRBD2,TGCAGCGTTGAGTCTAGCGGTAATACAGATACGCAGTATTTT,CSVESSGNTDTQYF
TRBV7-2,-,TRBJ1-1,TRBD1,TGTGCCAGCAGCTTGGTTTACAGGGGGAACACTGAAGCTTTCTTT,CASSLVYRGNTEAFF
TRBV2,few,TRBJ1-1,-,TGTGCCAGCAGTGGGGACACTAACACTGAAGCTTTCTTT,CASSGDTNTEAFF
TRBV5-1,-,TRBJ2-7,-,TGCGCCAGCAGCTTGGTCCCAGCCTACGAGCAGTACTTC,CASSLVPAYEQYF
TRBV5-1,few,TRBJ1-4,TRBD1,TGCGCCAGCAGCTTCCGGGACAGGGCGGAAAAACTGTTTTTT,CASSFRDRAEKLFF
TRBV9,few,TRBJ1-6,-,TGTGCCAGCAGCGTAGGTCCAGGCTATTATAATTCACCCCTCCACTTT,CASSVGPGYYNSPLHF
TRBV19,few,TRBJ2-7,-,TGTGCCAGTAGTCGAGGGGGCTACGAGCAGTACTTC,CASSRGGYEQYF
TRBV4-1,-,TRBJ1-4,TRBD1,TGCGCCAGCAGCCAAGGACGACAGGGCCAGAATGAAAAACTGTTTTTT,CASSQGRQGQNEKLFF
TRBV7-9,-,TRBJ2-5,TRBD2,TGTGCCAGCAGCTTAGGGCTAGCGGGAGGGCCTGGAGAGACCCAGTACTTC,CASSLGLAGGPGETQYF
TRBV27,-,TRBJ1-1,-,TGTGCCAGCAGCTCAGCGGATAACACTGAAGCTTTCTTT,CASSSADNTEAFF
TRBV5-4,-,TRBJ1-1,-,TGTGCCAGCAGCCCAATTATGACAGGATCGGGGTACACTGAAGCTTTCTTT,CASSPIMTGSGYTEAFF
TRBV30,few,TRBJ2-7,TRBD2,TGTGCCTGGAGTGTATCCGGGAGGGCGCGATACGAGCAGTACTTC,CAWSVSGRARYEQYF
TRBV29-1,-,TRBJ1-1,-,TGCAGCGTGGCAGCGGGAGGCGGCACTGAAGCTTTCTTT,CSVAAGGGTEAFF
TRBV6-5,-,TRBJ2-7,TRBD1,TGTGCCAGCAGTTACACCTTCCCGGACAGGGACTACGAGCAGTACTTC,CASSYTFPDRDYEQYF
TRBV5-6,-,TRBJ1-2,TRBD1,TGTGCCAGCAGCGCCGGACAGGCCGGGGTCTATGGCTACACCTTC,CASSAGQAGVYGYTF
TRBV19,few,TRBJ2-1,TRBD2,TGTGCCAGTATTCCCGGGACTAGCAAGAATGAGCAGTTCTTC,CASIPGTSKNEQFF
TRBV5-1,few,TRBJ2-1,TRBD2,TGCGCCAGCAGCCTGGGCCCGGGACTAGCGGACAATGAGCAGTTCTTC,CASSLGPGLADNEQFF
TRBV5-1,-,TRBJ2-1,-,TGCGCCAGCAGCCCCCGGGCCCTACAGGGCAATGAGCAGTTCTTC,CASSPRALQGNEQFF
TRBV18,-,TRBJ2-7,-,TGTGCCAGCTCACATACCGGGACGTACGGGGGTAGCTCCTACGAGCAGTACTTC,CASSHTGTYGGSSYEQYF
TRBV5-6,few,TRBJ1-1,-,TGTGCCAGCAGCCAACAGAACACTGAAGCTTTCTTT,CASSQQNTEAFF
TRBV4-1,-,TRBJ2-2,TRBD2,TGCGCCAACAGCCAAATCCCGGGGGGGGGCCCGATCGGGGAGCTGTTTTTT,CANSQIPGGGPIGELFF
TRBV4-3,-,TRBJ1-1,TRBD1,TGCGCCAGCAGCCAAGGAGGGGGCAGTGTCACTGAAGCTTTCTTT,CASSQGGGSVTEAFF
TRBV9,few,TRBJ2-7,-,TGTGCCAGCAGCGTAGGACAGAGCTACGAGCAGTACTTC,CASSVGQSYEQYF
TRBV6-6,-,TRBJ1-5,-,TGTGCCAGCGGCCAGGGGACATATAGCAATCAGCCCCAGCATTTT,CASGQGTYSNQPQHF
TRBV7-2,few,TRBJ2-2,-,TGTGCCAGCAGCCCCCGGATAACGGGGGACGCGAACACCGGGGAGCTGTTTTTT,CASSPRITGDANTGELFF
TRBV5-6,-,TRBJ1-6,TRBD1,TGTGCCAGCAGCTGGAGCCGACAGGGTGGATCACCCCTCCACTTT,CASSWSRQGGSPLHF
TRBV19,few,TRBJ1-5,-,TGTGCCAGTAGTATAGATCGGTCGGCGGGTCAGCCCCAGCATTTT,CASSIDRSAGQPQHF
TRBV28,few,TRBJ2-1,-,TGTGCCAGCGGAGGGGTTTACAATGAGCAGTTCTTC,CASGGVYNEQFF
TRBV5-4,few,TRBJ1-2,-,TGTGCCAGCAGCCCCCCAAACCTACTATGGGGCTACACCTTC,CASSPPNLLWGYTF
TRBV6-4,-,TRBJ2-1,-,TGTGCCAGCAGTGAGAGAGGAAACAATGAGCAGTTCTTC,CASSERGNNEQFF
TRBV4-1,-,TRBJ2-2,TRBD2,TGCGCCAGCAGCCAAGGACTAGCGGGAGTCGACACCGGGGAGCTGTTTTTT,CASSQGLAGVDTGELFF
TRBV4-2,few,TRBJ2-5,TRBD2,TGTGCCAGCAGCCAAGATCAGCGGGGGCAAGAGACCCAGTACTTC,CASSQDQRGQETQYF
TRBV5-1,-,TRBJ2-7,TRBD1,TGCGCCAGCAGGGGGACAGGACGCTGGGAGCAGTACTTC,CASRGTGRWEQYF
TRBV29-1,once,TRBJ2-5,TRBD2,TGCAGCGTTCGGGGACTAGCGGGGGGGCGGGGTGAGACCCAGTACTTC,CSVRGLAGGRGETQYF
TRBV30,few,TRBJ2-5,-,TGTGCCTGGAGCACATACATCCAAGAGACCCAGTACTTC,CAWSTYIQETQYF
TRBV28,few,TRBJ2-2,-,TGTGCCAGCAGCTCCGCGGCCGGGGAGCTGTTTTTT,CASSSAAGELFF
TRBV6-5,-,TRBJ2-3,-,TGTGCCAGCAGTTACTCGGGAGGCGCTAGCACAGATACGCAGTATTTT,CASSYSGGASTDTQYF
TRBV30,-,TRBJ2-1,-,TGTACCTGGAGTGTACAACAGGGAGTCAGTGAGCAGTTCTTC,CTWSVQQGVSEQFF
TRBV9,-,TRBJ1-5,TRBD1,TGTGCCAGCAGCGCGGGGACAGACCAGCCCCAGCATTTT,CASSAGTDQPQHF
TRBV12-5,few,TRBJ2-3,TRBD2,TGTGCTAGTGGTTTGCGGGAGGTCGATACGCAGTATTTT,CASGLREVDTQYF
TRBV29-1,-,TRBJ2-7,TRBD1,TGCAGCGTCTTCGGACAGGGGGCGTACGAGCAGTACTTC,CSVFGQGAYEQYF
TRBV28,few,TRBJ2-1,TRBD1,TGTGCCAGCAGTTTGGATAGCAGGGGGCGAGGAGATGAGCAGTTCTTC,CASSLDSRGRGDEQFF
TRBV5-1,-,TRBJ2-5,TRBD1,TGCGCCAGCAGCATTGGACAGGGCCAAGAGACCCAGTACTTC,CASSIGQGQETQYF
TRBV28,few,TRBJ1-2,-,TGTGCCATCCGAAGCCGGGTCTATGGCTACACCTTC,CAIRSRVYGYTF
TRBV7-2,-,TRBJ2-1,TRBD2,TGTGCCAGCAGCCTGATAGCGGGAGGACCGAGGGGACCCCACAATGAGCAGTTCTTC,CASSLIAGGPRGPHNEQFF
TRBV28,few,TRBJ2-1,TRBD2,TGTGCCAGCAGCAATCTGGGGAGGGTCTACAATGAGCAGTTCTTC,CASSNLGRVYNEQFF
TRBV30,-,TRBJ2-7,TRBD1,TGTGCCACAGGACAGGGAGGCGGTGAGCAGTACTTC,CATGQGGGEQYF